Described below is a single T cell receptor (beta chain) sequence and its context. Survey-level immunoSEQ sequencing profiled the TCR beta repertoire. The protocol was immunoSEQ multiplex PCR, while the TCRdb copy is restricted to in-frame clones and leaves out a portion. The repertoire holds under 55,000 clones, with roughly 93% as singletons. The CDR3 has 18 residues. V usage is TRBV21-1 and J usage is TRBJ2-1; TRBD2 was called by the table and not checked on the DNA. TRBV21-1 counts as a pseudogene. The sequence was collected from a man aged 35 to 55 with rheumatoid arthritis. The source material was PBMCs. The CDR3 DNA follows: TGTGCCAGCAGCAAAGCGCTGGCTAGCGGGAGGGTCAACAATGAGCAGTTCTTC. Protein: CASSKALASGRVNNEQFF.